This T cell receptor (beta chain) was recovered during a study of T cell repertoires in cytomegalovirus infection. V lost 1 base and J lost 2, with 12 bases in between. Germline V gene data show CDR1 as MGHRA and CDR2 as YSYEKL. The CDR3 has 15 amino acids. Turning to this clonotype: Its antigen is as yet unknown.

One entry per CDR3 protein results from TCRdb running MiXCR on the reads. Altogether roughly 80,000 distinct CDR3 sequences are present, around 42% being singletons, with the ten largest covering 85% to 95%. The chain has TRBV4-1 and TRBJ2-7, with D perhaps TRBD2 (6 bases). The receptor was isolated from a human donor in good health (CMV status not recorded). Some clones in this sample may be carry-over from other donors' samples. The sample here was CD8+ T cells from cultured PBMCs, taken from culture after CMV antigen stimulation. The CDR3 DNA follows: TGCGCCAGCAGCCAAGTAAACGGGGGTCCCTACGAGCAGTACTTC. This codes for CASSQVNGGPYEQYF.